This TCR beta chain appears in the sequencing data of a study of CD8 T cells in Susac syndrome. Study results and caveats: The study conceded that relatively few individuals underwent its TCR sequencing and HLA analysis.

With regard to this clonotype: What it binds is not known.

RNA amounts of about 0.5 to 1 ug underwent reverse transcription with random hexamers. The immunoSEQ assay covered 54 Vbeta and 13 Jbeta segments for CDR3. One entry per CDR3 protein results from TCRdb running MiXCR on the immunoSEQ multiplex PCR reads. Here the sample spans almost 450,000 distinct CDR3 sequences, 75% to 90% being singletons. The germline CDR1 and CDR2 sequences are SEHNR and FQNEAQ (reference sequence). The CDR3 is made up of 14 amino acids. V lost 8 bases and J 1 base, leaving 14 bases between the germline ends. The study sequenced TCR beta in blood CD8+ and CD4+ T cells. Negative isolation was used for CD8+ and CD4+ T cells, and FACS enrichment was applied to TEMRA cells.

The rearrangement joins TRBV7-9 to TRBJ1-1; no definite D call. The sequencing input was CD8+ T cells from PBMCs. This receptor was identified in a human donor with multiple sclerosis. DNA for the CDR3: TGTGCCAGCCAGCCAGGCACGCGGAACACTGAAGCTTTCTTT. Translated, it gives CASQPGTRNTEAFF.